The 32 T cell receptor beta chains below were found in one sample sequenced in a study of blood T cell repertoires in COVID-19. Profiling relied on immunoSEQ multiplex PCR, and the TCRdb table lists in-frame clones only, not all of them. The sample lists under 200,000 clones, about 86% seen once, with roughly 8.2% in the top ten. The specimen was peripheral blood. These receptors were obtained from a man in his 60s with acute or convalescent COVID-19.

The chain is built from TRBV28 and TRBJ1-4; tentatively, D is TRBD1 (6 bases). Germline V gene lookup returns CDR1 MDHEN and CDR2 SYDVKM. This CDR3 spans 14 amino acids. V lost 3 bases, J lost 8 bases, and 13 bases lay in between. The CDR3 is CASSFQGNGEKLFF. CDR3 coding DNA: TGTGCCAGCAGTTTTCAGGGGAACGGCGAAAAACTGTTTTTT. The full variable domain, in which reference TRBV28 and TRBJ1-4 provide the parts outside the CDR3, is DVKVTQSSRYLVKRTGEKVFLECVQDMDHENMFWYRQDPGLGLRLIYFSYDVKMKEKGDIPEGYSVSREKKERFSLILESASTNQTSMYLCASSFQGNGEKLFFGSGTQLSVL.

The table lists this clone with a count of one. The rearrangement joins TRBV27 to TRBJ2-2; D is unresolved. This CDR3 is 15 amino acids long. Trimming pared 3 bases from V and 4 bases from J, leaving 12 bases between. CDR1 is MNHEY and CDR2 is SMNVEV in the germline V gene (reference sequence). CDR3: CASSFAGFLTGELFF. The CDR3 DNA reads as TGTGCCAGCAGTTTTGCCGGGTTTCTCACCGGGGAGCTGTTTTTT.

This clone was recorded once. This chain's CDR3 is CASRPRGMSEKLFF. In DNA form, the CDR3 reads TGTGCCAGCAGACCCCGGGGGATGAGTGAAAAACTGTTTTTT. The rearrangement uses TRBV6-5 and TRBJ1-4; D possibly corresponds to TRBD1 (5 bases). Trimming cost V 6 bases and J 7 bases, with 15 bases left between them. Germline V CDR1 and CDR2: MNHEY, SVGAGI. The CDR3 loop spans 14 amino acids.

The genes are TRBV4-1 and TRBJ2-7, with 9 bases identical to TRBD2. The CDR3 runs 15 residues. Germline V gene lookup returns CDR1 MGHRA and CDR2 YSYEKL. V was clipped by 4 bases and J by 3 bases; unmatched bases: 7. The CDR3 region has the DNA TGCGCCAGCAGCCTTCAGGGTAGCGGGAGCTACGAGCAGTACTTC. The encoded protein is CASSLQGSGSYEQYF.

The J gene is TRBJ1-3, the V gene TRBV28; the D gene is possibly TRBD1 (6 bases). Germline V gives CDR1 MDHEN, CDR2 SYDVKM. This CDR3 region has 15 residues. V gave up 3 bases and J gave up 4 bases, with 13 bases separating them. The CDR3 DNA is TGTGCCAGCAGTTTTCTGGGGGCGCAAGGAAACACCATATATTTT. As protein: CASSFLGAQGNTIYF.

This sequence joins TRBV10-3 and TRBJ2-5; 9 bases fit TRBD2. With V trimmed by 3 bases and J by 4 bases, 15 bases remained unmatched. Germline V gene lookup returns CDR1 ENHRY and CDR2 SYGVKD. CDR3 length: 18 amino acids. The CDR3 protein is CAISDTVPSGKPTETQYF. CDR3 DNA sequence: TGTGCCATCAGTGATACAGTCCCTAGCGGGAAACCCACAGAGACCCAGTACTTC.

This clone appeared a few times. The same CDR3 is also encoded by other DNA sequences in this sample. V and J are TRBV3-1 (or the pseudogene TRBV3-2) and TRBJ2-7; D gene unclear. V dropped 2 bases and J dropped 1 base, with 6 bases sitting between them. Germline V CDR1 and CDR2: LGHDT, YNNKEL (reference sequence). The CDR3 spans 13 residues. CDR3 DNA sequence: TGTGCCAGCAGCCAACCCCTTTCCTACGAGCAGTACTTC. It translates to CASSQPLSYEQYF.

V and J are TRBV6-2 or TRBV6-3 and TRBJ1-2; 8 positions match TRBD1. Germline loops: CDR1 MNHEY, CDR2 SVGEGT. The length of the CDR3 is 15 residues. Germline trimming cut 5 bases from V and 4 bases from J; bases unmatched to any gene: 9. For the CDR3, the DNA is TGTGCCAGCAGTCGAATAGGGACAGGACCCTATGGCTACACCTTC. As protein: CASSRIGTGPYGYTF.

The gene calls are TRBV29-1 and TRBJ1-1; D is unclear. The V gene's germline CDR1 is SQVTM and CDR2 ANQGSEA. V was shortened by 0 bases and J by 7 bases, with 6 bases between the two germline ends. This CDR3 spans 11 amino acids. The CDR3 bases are TGCAGCGTTGAAGATCCCTTTGAAGCTTTCTTT. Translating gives CSVEDPFEAFF.

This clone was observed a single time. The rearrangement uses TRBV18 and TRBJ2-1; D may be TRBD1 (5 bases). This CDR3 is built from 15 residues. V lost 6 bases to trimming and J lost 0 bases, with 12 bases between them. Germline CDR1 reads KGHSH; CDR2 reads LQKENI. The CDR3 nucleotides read TGTGCCAGCTCCCCGGACATGAGCTCCTACAATGAGCAGTTCTTC. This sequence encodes CASSPDMSSYNEQFF.

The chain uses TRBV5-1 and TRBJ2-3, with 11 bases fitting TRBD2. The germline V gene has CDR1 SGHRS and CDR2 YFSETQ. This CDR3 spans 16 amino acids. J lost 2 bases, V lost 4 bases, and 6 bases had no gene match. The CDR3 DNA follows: TGCGCCAGCAGCCCCGGGACTAGCGGACTCACAGATACGCAGTATTTT. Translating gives CASSPGTSGLTDTQYF.

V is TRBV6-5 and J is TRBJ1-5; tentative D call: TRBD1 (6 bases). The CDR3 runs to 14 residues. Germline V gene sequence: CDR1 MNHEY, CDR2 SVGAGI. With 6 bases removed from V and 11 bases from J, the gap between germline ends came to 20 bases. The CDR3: CASSGTYFSSAQHF. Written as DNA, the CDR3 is TGTGCCAGCAGCGGGACATACTTTTCCTCAGCCCAGCATTTT.

CDR3 region: CASSLPSGGGTAKNIQYF. CDR3 nucleotides: TGTGCCAGCAGTCTTCCTAGCGGGGGTGGGACAGCCAAAAACATTCAGTACTTC. This chain links TRBV6-6 with TRBJ2-4; TRBD2 agrees at 10 bases. CDR3 length equals 18 residues. Unmatched junction bases numbered 10, after V lost 5 bases and J lost 0 bases. Germline V gives CDR1 MNHNY, CDR2 SVGAGI (reference sequence).

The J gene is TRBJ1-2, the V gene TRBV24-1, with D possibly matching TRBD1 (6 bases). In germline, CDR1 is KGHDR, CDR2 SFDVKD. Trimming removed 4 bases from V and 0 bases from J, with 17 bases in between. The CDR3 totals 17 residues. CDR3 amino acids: CATSDSTWTAANYGYTF. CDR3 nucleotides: TGTGCCACCAGTGACTCCACCTGGACAGCCGCTAACTATGGCTACACCTTC.

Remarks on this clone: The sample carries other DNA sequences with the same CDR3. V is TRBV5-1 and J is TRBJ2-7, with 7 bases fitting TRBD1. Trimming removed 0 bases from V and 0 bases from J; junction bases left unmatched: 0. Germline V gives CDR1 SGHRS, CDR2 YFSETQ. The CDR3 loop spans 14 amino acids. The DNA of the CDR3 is TGCGCCAGCAGCTTGGCAGGGGGCTCCTACGAGCAGTACTTC. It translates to CASSLAGGSYEQYF. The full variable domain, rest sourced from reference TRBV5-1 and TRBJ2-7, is KAGVTQTPRYLIKTRGQQVTLSCSPISGHRSVSWYQQTPGQGLQFLFEYFSETQRNKGNFPGRFSGRQFSNSRSEMNVSTLELGDSALYLCASSLAGGSYEQYFGPGTRLTVT.

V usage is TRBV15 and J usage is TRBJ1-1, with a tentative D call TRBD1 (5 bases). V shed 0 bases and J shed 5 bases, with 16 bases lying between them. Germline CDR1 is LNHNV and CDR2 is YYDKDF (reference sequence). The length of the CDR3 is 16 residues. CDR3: CATSRDPGGSGTEAFF. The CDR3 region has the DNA TGTGCCACCAGCAGAGACCCGGGGGGGTCAGGGACTGAAGCTTTCTTT.

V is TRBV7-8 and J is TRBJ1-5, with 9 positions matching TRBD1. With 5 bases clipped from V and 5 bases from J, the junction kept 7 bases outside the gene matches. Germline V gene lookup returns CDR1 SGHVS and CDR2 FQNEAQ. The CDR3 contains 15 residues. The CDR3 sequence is CASSEGTGKDQPQHF. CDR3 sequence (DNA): TGTGCCAGCAGCGAAGGGACAGGGAAGGATCAGCCCCAGCATTTT.

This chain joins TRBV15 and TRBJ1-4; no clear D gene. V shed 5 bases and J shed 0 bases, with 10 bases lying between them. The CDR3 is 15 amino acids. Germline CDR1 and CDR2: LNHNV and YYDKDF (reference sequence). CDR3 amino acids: CATSRGIATNEKLFF. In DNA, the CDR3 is TGTGCCACCAGCCGCGGGATTGCAACTAATGAAAAACTGTTTTTT.

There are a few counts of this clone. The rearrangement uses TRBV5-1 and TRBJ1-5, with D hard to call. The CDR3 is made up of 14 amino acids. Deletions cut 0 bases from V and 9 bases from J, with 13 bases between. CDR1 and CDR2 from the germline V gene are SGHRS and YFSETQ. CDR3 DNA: TGCGCCAGCAGCTTGGACACCTCTTCGGGGCCCCAGCATTTT. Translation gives CASSLDTSSGPQHF.

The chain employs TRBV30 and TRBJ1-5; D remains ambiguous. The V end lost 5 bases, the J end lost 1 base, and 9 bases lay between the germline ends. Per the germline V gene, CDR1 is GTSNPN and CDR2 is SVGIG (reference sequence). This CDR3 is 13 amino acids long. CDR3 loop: CAWSAGSNQPQHF. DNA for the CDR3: TGTGCCTGGTCGGCGGGCAGCAATCAGCCCCAGCATTTT. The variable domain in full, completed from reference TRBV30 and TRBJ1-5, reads SQTIHQWPATLVQPVGSPLSLECTVEGTSNPNLYWYRQAAGRGLQLLFYSVGIGQISSEVPQNLSASRPQDRQFILSSKKLLLSDSGFYLCAWSAGSNQPQHFGDGTRLSIL.

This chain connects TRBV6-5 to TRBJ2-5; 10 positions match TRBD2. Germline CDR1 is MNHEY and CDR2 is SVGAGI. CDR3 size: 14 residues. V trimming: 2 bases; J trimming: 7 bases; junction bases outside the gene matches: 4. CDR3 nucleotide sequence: TGTGCCAGCAGTTACCGGCCTAGCGGGAGGACCCAGTACTTC. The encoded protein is CASSYRPSGRTQYF.

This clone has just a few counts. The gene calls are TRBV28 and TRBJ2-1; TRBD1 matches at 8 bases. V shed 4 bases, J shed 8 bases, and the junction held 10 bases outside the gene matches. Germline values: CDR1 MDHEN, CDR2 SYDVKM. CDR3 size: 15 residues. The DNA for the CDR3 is TGTGCCAGCAGTTCCCCTAGGACAGGGAGCGATGAGCAGTTCTTC. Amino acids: CASSSPRTGSDEQFF.

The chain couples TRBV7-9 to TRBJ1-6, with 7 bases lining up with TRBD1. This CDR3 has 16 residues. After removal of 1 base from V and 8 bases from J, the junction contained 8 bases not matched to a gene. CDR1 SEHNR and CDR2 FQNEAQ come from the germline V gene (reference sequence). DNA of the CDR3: TGTGCCAGCAGCTTAGGGACCGGGACAGCACATTCACCCCTCCACTTT. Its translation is CASSLGTGTAHSPLHF. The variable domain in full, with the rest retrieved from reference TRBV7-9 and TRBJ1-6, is DTGVSQNPRHKITKRGQNVTFRCDPISEHNRLYWYRQTLGQGPEFLTYFQNEAQLEKSRLLSDRFSAERPKGSFSTLEIQRTEQGDSAMYLCASSLGTGTAHSPLHFGNGTRLTVT.

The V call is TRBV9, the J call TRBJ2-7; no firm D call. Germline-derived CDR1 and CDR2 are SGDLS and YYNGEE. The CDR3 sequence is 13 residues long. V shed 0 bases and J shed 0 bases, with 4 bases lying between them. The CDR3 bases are TGTGCCAGCAGCGTAGGCTACTCCTACGAGCAGTACTTC. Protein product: CASSVGYSYEQYF.

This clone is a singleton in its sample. CDR3 DNA: TGTGCCAGCAGCGGCGGATACTATGGCTACACCTTC. Encoded protein: CASSGGYYGYTF. This rearrangement joins TRBV4-2 to TRBJ1-2, with D uncertain. V lost 5 bases to trimming and J lost 3 bases, with 7 bases between them. Germline V lookup: CDR1 LGHNA, CDR2 YNFKEQ. CDR3 length: 12 residues.

The CDR3 DNA reads TGTGCCAGCAGCCCCGAGAGGGGGTTTAACTATGGCTACACCTTC. It yields the protein CASSPERGFNYGYTF. V gene TRBV6-5 combines with J gene TRBJ1-2; a weak D match, TRBD1 (6 bases). Germline V lookup: CDR1 MNHEY, CDR2 SVGAGI. This CDR3 region has 15 residues. V shed 6 bases and J shed 1 base, with 15 bases lying between them.

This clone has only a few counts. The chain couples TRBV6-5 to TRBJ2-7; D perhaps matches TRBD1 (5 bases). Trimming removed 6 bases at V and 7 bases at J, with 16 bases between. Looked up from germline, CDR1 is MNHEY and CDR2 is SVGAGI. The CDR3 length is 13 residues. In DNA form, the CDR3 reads TGTGCCAGCAGCTGGACGGACCAGGGAGAGCAGTACTTC. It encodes CASSWTDQGEQYF.

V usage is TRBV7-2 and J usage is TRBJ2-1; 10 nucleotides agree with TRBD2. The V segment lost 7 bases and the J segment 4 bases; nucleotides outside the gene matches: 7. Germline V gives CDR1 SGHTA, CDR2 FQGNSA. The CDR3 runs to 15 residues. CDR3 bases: TGTGCCAGCACCACTGGACTAGCGGAGTACAATGAGCAGTTCTTC. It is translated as CASTTGLAEYNEQFF.

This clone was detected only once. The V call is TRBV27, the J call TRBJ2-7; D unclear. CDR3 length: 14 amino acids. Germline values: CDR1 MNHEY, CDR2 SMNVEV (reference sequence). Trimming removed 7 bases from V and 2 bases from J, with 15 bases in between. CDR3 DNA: TGTGCCAGCACCCCCCCCGGCAGGCCCTACGAGCAGTACTTC. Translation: CASTPPGRPYEQYF.

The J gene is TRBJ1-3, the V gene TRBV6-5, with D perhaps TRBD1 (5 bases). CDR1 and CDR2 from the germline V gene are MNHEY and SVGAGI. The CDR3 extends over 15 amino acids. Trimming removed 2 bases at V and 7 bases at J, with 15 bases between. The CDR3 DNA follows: TGTGCCAGCAGTTACGGGGCTTCGAATCGGAACACCATATATTTT. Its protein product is CASSYGASNRNTIYF.

Here the CDR3 DNA reads TGTGCCAGCAGCTTAGCGGGCATCCGGTATGAGCAGTACTTC. This codes for CASSLAGIRYEQYF. J is TRBJ2-7 and V is TRBV11-1, with no clear D. Trimming removed 0 bases at V and 7 bases at J, with 13 bases between. The V gene's germline CDR1 is SGHAT and CDR2 FQDESV (reference sequence). The CDR3 loop spans 14 amino acids.

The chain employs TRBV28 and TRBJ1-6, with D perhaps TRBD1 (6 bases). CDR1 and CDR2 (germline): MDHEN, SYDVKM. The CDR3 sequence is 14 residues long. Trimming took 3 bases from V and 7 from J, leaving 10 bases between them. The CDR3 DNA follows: TGTGCCAGCAGTTTTCAGGGGTGGAATTCACCCCTCCACTTT. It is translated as CASSFQGWNSPLHF.